This T cell receptor beta chain was sequenced in a study of cytomegalovirus exposure and HLA in healthy donors. CDR3 size: 14 residues. V lost 1 base to trimming and J lost 5 bases, with 9 bases between them. Germline CDR1 SGHTA, CDR2 FQGNSA. 13 Jbeta primers and 60 Vbeta primers were used for the PCR. Profiling relied on immunoSEQ multiplex PCR, and the TCRdb table lists in-frame clones only, not all of them. The profile shows some 150,000 clones, about 79% of them singletons. Sequenced input: PBMCs. This clonotype was obtained from a woman between 50 and 59 years old in good health and CMV-seronegative. The chain combines TRBV7-2 with TRBJ1-5; D is uncertain. CDR3 coding DNA: TGTGCCAGCAGCTTAGGAGCCACTTATCAGCCCCAGCATTTT. Protein: CASSLGATYQPQHF.